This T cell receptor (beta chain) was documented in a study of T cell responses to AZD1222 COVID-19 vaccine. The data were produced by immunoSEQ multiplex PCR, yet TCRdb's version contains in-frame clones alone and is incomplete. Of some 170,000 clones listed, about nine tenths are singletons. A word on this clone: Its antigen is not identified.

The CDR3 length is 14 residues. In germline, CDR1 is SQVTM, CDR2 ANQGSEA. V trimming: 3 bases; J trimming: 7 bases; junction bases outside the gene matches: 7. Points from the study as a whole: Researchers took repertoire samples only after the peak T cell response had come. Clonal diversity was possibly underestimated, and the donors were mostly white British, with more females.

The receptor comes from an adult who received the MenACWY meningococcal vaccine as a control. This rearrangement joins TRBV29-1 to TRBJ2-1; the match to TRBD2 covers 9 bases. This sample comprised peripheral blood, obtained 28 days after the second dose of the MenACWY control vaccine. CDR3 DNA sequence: TGCAGCGTTGACATTAGCGGGAGTTTGAATGAGCAGTTCTTC. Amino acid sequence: CSVDISGSLNEQFF.